The clone carrying this T cell receptor (beta chain) was seen once. This record belongs to a study of T cell changes during pregnancy in multiple sclerosis. The table came from immunoSEQ multiplex PCR; TCRdb's copy has only in-frame clones and leaves some out. Of tens of thousands of clones in the sample, 90% to 95% were seen once. V shed 3 bases, J shed 2 bases, and the junction held 10 bases outside the gene matches. The CDR3 covers 16 residues. The V gene's germline CDR1 is SGHNT and CDR2 YYREEE (reference sequence). The source of this sequence is a female donor with multiple sclerosis, enrolled in a pregnancy study. The V gene is TRBV5-4, the J gene TRBJ1-1; TRBD1 matches at 7 bases. The specimen was CD4+ T cells from peripheral blood mononuclear cells, collected in the third trimester of pregnancy. CDR3 coding DNA: TGTGCCAGCAGCTCTTCTCTGACAGGGACCAACACTGAAGCTTTCTTT. Encoded protein: CASSSSLTGTNTEAFF.